This is a list of T cell receptor beta chains from one sample in a study of response to subunit inactivated influenza vaccine. Via MiXCR, TCRdb re-called the RT-PCR reads, giving one row per CDR3 protein. The table has fewer than 550,000 distinct CDR3 sequences, roughly 23% seen once. This specimen was CD4+ T cells sorted from PBMCs, taken around 5 days after vaccination. Every receptor here comes from a man over 45 who received an inactivated influenza vaccine. CDR3s include the opening cysteine and the closing phenylalanine or tryptophan. The D gene is left open where the match is weak. Only some rows state a clone size, as once, few, many or a class for expanded clones.

TRBV28	-	13	-	TRBJ1-2	TGTGCCAGCAGTTTGCCGGCGGGTGAGGGCTACACCTTC	CASSLPAGEGYTF
TRBV12-3/TRBV12-4	-	15	few	TRBJ2-5	TGTGCCAGCAGTTTGGGCCGAGTTTACCAAGAGACCCAGTACTTC	CASSLGRVYQETQYF
TRBV12-3/TRBV12-4	TRBD2	15	-	TRBJ2-2	TGTGCCAGCAGCCGGGACTATTTGAACACCGGGGAGCTGTTTTTT	CASSRDYLNTGELFF
TRBV20-1	-	16	few	TRBJ2-1	TGCAGTGCTAGAGATCGGAGGATGACCTCCTACAATGAGCAGTTCTTC	CSARDRRMTSYNEQFF
TRBV6-2/TRBV6-3	TRBD2	15	few	TRBJ2-7	TGTGCCAGCGACGCCGGTTCGGGGGGAGCCTACGAGCAGTACTTC	CASDAGSGGAYEQYF
TRBV5-5	TRBD2	16	few	TRBJ2-5	TGTGCCAGCAGCTTGGCGGGCTTCCTAGCGGGGGAGACCCAGTACTTC	CASSLAGFLAGETQYF
TRBV20-1	TRBD1	13	-	TRBJ2-1	TGCAGTGCAAGGGGGACAGCTTACAATGAGCAGTTCTTC	CSARGTAYNEQFF
TRBV7-2	TRBD2	17	-	TRBJ2-1	TGTGCCAGCAGCTGGACTAGCGGGGGGGCCAAGTACAATGAGCAGTTCTTC	CASSWTSGGAKYNEQFF
TRBV20-1	-	12	many	TRBJ2-1	TGCAGTGCTAGCACTAGCTACAATGAGCAGTTCTTC	CSASTSYNEQFF
TRBV27	-	15	few	TRBJ2-7	TGTGCCAGCAGGTACCGGGTAGCGCTCCCCTACGAGCAGTACTTC	CASRYRVALPYEQYF
TRBV12-3/TRBV12-4	TRBD2	15	-	TRBJ2-3	TGTGCCAGCAGTTTCCGAGCGGGAGGACCAGATACGCAGTATTTT	CASSFRAGGPDTQYF
TRBV6-1	TRBD1	15	-	TRBJ2-7	TGTGCCAGCAGGGAAAGGGACAGGGCTAACTACGAGCAGTACTTC	CASRERDRANYEQYF
TRBV6-1	TRBD2	15	few	TRBJ2-5	TGTGCCAGCAGCCTACTAGCGGGGGAAAAAGAGACCCAGTACTTC	CASSLLAGEKETQYF
TRBV11-2	-	16	-	TRBJ1-2	TGTGCCAGCAGTCGGACGGGGACACCCGGATCCAGGGGCTACACCTTC	CASSRTGTPGSRGYTF
TRBV20-1	-	11	few	TRBJ1-1	TGCAGTGCTGCCAGGGACACTGAAGCTTTCTTT	CSAARDTEAFF
TRBV6-1	-	15	-	TRBJ2-1	TGTGCCAGCAGTAAGGTCCTGAGCTCCTACAATGAGCAGTTCTTC	CASSKVLSSYNEQFF
TRBV18	-	13	-	TRBJ2-7	TGTGCCAGCCCCTATCGGGTATCCTACGAGCAGTACTTC	CASPYRVSYEQYF
TRBV6-1	TRBD1	14	-	TRBJ1-5	TGTGCCAGCAGAAGGGGACAGGGTTATCAGCCCCAGCATTTT	CASRRGQGYQPQHF
TRBV5-1	TRBD1	15	-	TRBJ1-5	TGCGCCAGCAGCACCGGGACAGGGGGACGGCAGCCCCAGCATTTT	CASSTGTGGRQPQHF
TRBV10-3	-	15	-	TRBJ1-2	TGTGCCATCAGTGATTCGGGGGCCGTGAGCTATGGCTACACCTTC	CAISDSGAVSYGYTF
TRBV5-1	-	15	-	TRBJ2-1	TGCGCCAGCAGCTTGGCCGGAATCGGTCTCAATGAGCAGTTCTTC	CASSLAGIGLNEQFF
TRBV5-1	-	15	-	TRBJ1-3	TGCGCCAGCAGCTTGGCAACCAACTCTGGAAACACCATATATTTT	CASSLATNSGNTIYF
TRBV10-2	-	17	few	TRBJ1-4	TGCGCCAGCAGTGAGTCGACCCTCTGGCGGACTAATGAAAAACTGTTTTTT	CASSESTLWRTNEKLFF
TRBV20-1	TRBD1	17	-	TRBJ1-2	TGCAGTGCTAGAGACGGGACAGGGGCTAGTTGGGGCTATGGCTACACCTTC	CSARDGTGASWGYGYTF
TRBV20-1	TRBD1	15	many	TRBJ1-2	TGCAGTGCCCCTCGCCGGGACAGGGATCTGGGTGGCTACACCTTC	CSAPRRDRDLGGYTF
TRBV5-1	-	16	-	TRBJ2-3	TGCGCCAGCAGCTTGGCCCCTTTACAGGGTTCAGATACGCAGTATTTT	CASSLAPLQGSDTQYF
TRBV12-3/TRBV12-4	TRBD1	13	-	TRBJ2-1	TGTGCCAGCAGAACCGGGACAGGGTATGAGCAGTTCTTC	CASRTGTGYEQFF
TRBV19	TRBD1	15	-	TRBJ2-7	TGTGCCAGTAGCAATACCGGGACAGAACACTACGAGCAGTACTTC	CASSNTGTEHYEQYF
TRBV4-3	TRBD1	18	few	TRBJ2-7	TGCGCCAGCAGCCAAGGTGTCCCGGGACAGGGCCTCTCCTACGAGCAGTACTTC	CASSQGVPGQGLSYEQYF
TRBV28	-	16	-	TRBJ1-2	TGTGCCAGCAGTCTAGCCTGGGGGACCCAGTATTCCGGCTACACCTTC	CASSLAWGTQYSGYTF
TRBV20-1	-	13	few	TRBJ2-7	TGCAGTGACGTAAGGGGGAGCCTGGGGGAGCAGTACTTC	CSDVRGSLGEQYF
TRBV5-6	-	13	many	TRBJ2-5	TGTGCCAGCAGCTTGATTAGGGAAGAGACCCAGTACTTC	CASSLIREETQYF
TRBV10-3	TRBD1	15	-	TRBJ2-7	TGTGCCATCAGTGCAGGACAGGGCAGAACCTACGAGCAGTACTTC	CAISAGQGRTYEQYF
TRBV29-1	TRBD2	15	-	TRBJ2-1	TGCAGCGTTCGTCGGACTAGCGGGGGTGGGGGTGAGCAGTTCTTC	CSVRRTSGGGGEQFF
TRBV5-1	TRBD2	15	-	TRBJ2-2	TGCGCCAGCAAGGCCCTAGCGGGGGACACCGGGGAGCTGTTTTTT	CASKALAGDTGELFF
TRBV15	-	14	-	TRBJ2-7	TGTGCCACTCAGGCCCCGGCCCCACTCTACGAGCAGTACTTC	CATQAPAPLYEQYF
TRBV7-9	-	17	-	TRBJ2-3	TGTGCCAGCAGCCGTGCTGGGGGGCGGGGGTATGGAGATACGCAGTATTTT	CASSRAGGRGYGDTQYF
TRBV5-1	TRBD2	20	many	TRBJ2-3	TGCGCCAGCAGCTTGGTACCCCTACTAGCGGGGGGACCGAAACTTGATACGCAGTATTTT	CASSLVPLLAGGPKLDTQYF
TRBV7-9	TRBD1	16	many	TRBJ2-1	TGTGCCAGCAGCCACTGGACAGGGCTTCTTAACAATGAGCAGTTCTTC	CASSHWTGLLNNEQFF
TRBV5-6	TRBD1	16	-	TRBJ2-2	TGTGCCAGCAGTCTCGCAGGGGGCCCGAACACCGGGGAGCTGTTTTTT	CASSLAGGPNTGELFF
TRBV6-5	TRBD2	16	many	TRBJ2-1	TGTGCCAGCAGTTACTCGGGACTAGCGGGGAACAATGAGCAGTTCTTC	CASSYSGLAGNNEQFF
TRBV6-5	-	13	few	TRBJ2-7	TGTGCCAGCAGTTACGGGCTTTCCTACGAGCAGTACTTC	CASSYGLSYEQYF
TRBV24-1	-	15	-	TRBJ2-3	TGTGCCACCAGTGGCCTTGGAGGAGGGGGAGATACGCAGTATTTT	CATSGLGGGGDTQYF
TRBV5-1	TRBD1	15	few	TRBJ2-3	TGCGCCAGCTTTGCGGGACAGGGAGGATCAGATACGCAGTATTTT	CASFAGQGGSDTQYF
TRBV6-2/TRBV6-3	TRBD1	15	once	TRBJ1-1	TGTGCCAGCAGTTACTACGGGACAGGGTTAACTGAAGCTTTCTTT	CASSYYGTGLTEAFF
TRBV3-1	TRBD1	15	-	TRBJ2-3	TGTGCCAGCAGCCAACCGGGACAGGGCACAGATACGCAGTATTTT	CASSQPGQGTDTQYF
TRBV12-3/TRBV12-4	-	13	-	TRBJ1-4	TGTGCCAGCAGGGACGGAGATGTTGAAAAACTGTTTTTT	CASRDGDVEKLFF
TRBV19	TRBD2	16	-	TRBJ2-3	TGTGCCAGTAGTGTTGGGACTAGCGGATCTCGGGATACGCAGTATTTT	CASSVGTSGSRDTQYF